These 2 T cell receptor beta chains were sequenced from one sample in a study of T cells expressing NK-cell markers (TCRdb year 2020). The library relied on 5' RACE. TCRdb records Illumina HiSeq 2000 as the sequencer. TCRdb reprocessed the sequencing reads and holds a single record per CDR3 protein sequence, with no DNA. The sample's records list roughly 430,000 distinct CDR3 sequences. Of the sample, 7.3% falls within the top ten clones. Source material: blood T cells: a sorted CD56 or NKG2C T cell subset, CD4+ or CD8+ T cells, or bulk PBMC T cells (not recorded which). The source of these receptors is a woman between 18 and 70 years old in good health.

The chain couples TRBV9 to TRBJ2-1. The CDR3 has 11 amino acids. Germline CDR1 SGDLS, CDR2 YYNGEE. CDR3 residues: CASSSSDEQFF.

The rearrangement joins TRBV12-3 or TRBV12-4 to TRBJ1-1; TCRdb picks TRBD1, but there is no DNA to check that call. CDR3 length: 12 residues. The CDR3: CASRSGGTEAFF.